One and the same sample provided the 31 T cell receptor beta chains below, sequenced in a study of blood T cell repertoires in COVID-19. The method was immunoSEQ multiplex PCR; TCRdb's version includes in-frame clones alone and lacks a portion of them. The sample has 250,000 or so clones; about 89% are singletons. The specimen was PBMCs or T cells enriched from blood (not recorded which). The receptor set was obtained from a man aged 35-49 years who had recovered from COVID-19.

The rearrangement links TRBV4-3 to TRBJ1-4; the D gene is possibly TRBD1 (6 bases). The CDR3 runs 15 residues. Germline V gene lookup returns CDR1 LGHNA and CDR2 YSLEER. Trimming took 5 bases from V and 3 from J, leaving 13 bases between them. The CDR3 DNA sequence: TGCGCCAGCAGCGTACGGGACACCCCTAATGAAAAACTGTTTTTT. This gives the protein CASSVRDTPNEKLFF.

The genes are TRBV6-5 and TRBJ1-2; possibly TRBD1 for D (5 bases). CDR1 MNHEY and CDR2 SVGAGI come from the germline V gene. V was clipped by 2 bases and J by 6 bases, with 13 bases between them. The CDR3 length is 14 residues. CDR3 DNA: TGTGCCAGCAGTTACAGGGGATTGGGCAATGGCTACACCTTC. It is translated as CASSYRGLGNGYTF.

The count of this clone is one. The CDR3 is CASSPQTGGYNSPLHF. DNA of the CDR3: TGTGCCAGCTCACCGCAAACAGGTGGCTATAATTCACCCCTCCACTTT. The gene calls are TRBV18 and TRBJ1-6, with a weak D call TRBD1 (5 bases). CDR3 size: 16 residues. The V gene lost 3 bases and the J gene lost 3 bases, with 12 bases spanning the gap. Per the germline V gene, CDR1 is KGHSH and CDR2 is LQKENI.

V gene TRBV6-1 combines with J gene TRBJ1-4, with 9 bases matching TRBD1. This CDR3 has 14 residues. CDR1 and CDR2 from the germline V gene are MNHNS and SASEGT. J lost 6 bases, V lost 1 base, and 0 bases had no gene match. The CDR3 bases are TGTGCCAGCAGTGAAGACAGGGGGCATGAAAAACTGTTTTTT. It codes for CASSEDRGHEKLFF.

The chain couples TRBV7-9 to TRBJ2-5; 8 bases line up with TRBD1. J was trimmed by 1 base and V by 5 bases; bases with no gene match: 15. Germline V CDR1 and CDR2: SEHNR, FQNEAQ (reference sequence). This CDR3 region has 18 residues. In nucleotides, the CDR3 is TGTGCCAGCAGCCTTCCCTCCACTAGCACAGGGGGCCAAGAGACCCAGTACTTC. Residues: CASSLPSTSTGGQETQYF.

The V call is TRBV28, the J call TRBJ2-5; 11 bases align to TRBD1. Trimming took 4 bases from V and 5 from J; bases not matched to a gene: 9. The CDR3 is made up of 16 amino acids. Germline assignment: CDR1 MDHEN and CDR2 SYDVKM. The CDR3 DNA follows: TGTGCCAGCAGTTCCCTCCGGGACAGGGGGTGGGAGACCCAGTACTTC. This encodes CASSSLRDRGWETQYF.

The chain links TRBV18 to TRBJ1-1, with 8 bases identical to TRBD1. CDR1 is KGHSH, CDR2 LQKENI, per germline. Trimming took 7 bases from V and 6 from J; bases not matched to a gene: 10. This CDR3 comprises 14 residues. The CDR3 bases are TGTGCCAGCTTTCAGAGGGACAGGTCCTCTGAAGCTTTCTTT. Protein product: CASFQRDRSSEAFF.

This rearrangement joins TRBV4-2 to TRBJ2-3; tentative D call: TRBD2 (5 bases). Trimming removed 0 bases from V and 6 bases from J, with 10 bases in between. CDR1 and CDR2 from the germline V gene are LGHNA and YNFKEQ. The CDR3 runs to 14 residues. The CDR3 region has the DNA TGTGCCAGCAGCCAAGAAGGACTCGGGGATACGCAGTATTTT. Translating it yields CASSQEGLGDTQYF.

The V call is TRBV3-1 (or the pseudogene TRBV3-2), the J call TRBJ2-1, with 7 nucleotides matching TRBD1. The J segment lost 9 bases and the V segment lost 0 bases, leaving 11 bases of the junction unmatched. The CDR3 is 16 amino acids. Germline CDR1 LGHDT, CDR2 YNNKEL (reference sequence). The CDR3 DNA follows: TGTGCCAGCAGCCAAGAACCCTGGCAGGGGGAGTTTGAGCAGTTCTTC. Residues: CASSQEPWQGEFEQFF.

This chain links TRBV30 with TRBJ1-2; TRBD1 might be the D (5 bases). The CDR3 is made up of 13 amino acids. Germline V gene data show CDR1 as GTSNPN and CDR2 as SVGIG (reference sequence). Between the trimmed V and J ends, which lost 8 bases and 2 bases, there was a span of 15 bases. This CDR3 is CAGTQGRNYGYTF. The CDR3, as DNA: TGTGCCGGAACCCAGGGCCGCAACTATGGCTACACCTTC. Combining the CDR3 with reference TRBV30 and TRBJ1-2 gives the whole variable domain SQTIHQWPATLVQPVGSPLSLECTVEGTSNPNLYWYRQAAGRGLQLLFYSVGIGQISSEVPQNLSASRPQDRQFILSSKKLLLSDSGFYLCAGTQGRNYGYTFGSGTRLTVV.

This clone has only a few counts. This chain connects TRBV20-1 to TRBJ2-1; D not certain. Per germline, CDR1 DFQATT and CDR2 SNEGSKA (reference sequence). Trimming stripped 7 bases from V and 7 bases from J, with 11 bases between. The CDR3 loop spans 11 amino acids. The DNA of the CDR3 is TGCAGTGTTTCCGCGGATAATGAGCAGTTCTTC. This encodes CSVSADNEQFF.

The CDR3 DNA is TGCAGCGTTGCCGGACAGGAAAACACTGAAGCTTTCTTT. Protein: CSVAGQENTEAFF. The chain uses TRBV29-1 and TRBJ1-1, with 7 bases fitting TRBD1. In germline, CDR1 is SQVTM, CDR2 ANQGSEA. The CDR3 is 13 amino acids. V lost 4 bases to trimming and J lost 2 bases; unmatched junction nucleotides: 4.

This clone was counted many times. The chain recombines TRBV19 with TRBJ1-5; 8 bases agree with TRBD1. Germline lookup yields CDR1 LNHDA and CDR2 SQIVND (reference sequence). The ends lost 7 bases at V and 0 bases at J; junction bases unmatched: 5. The CDR3 sequence is 15 residues long. Here the CDR3 reads CASTRTGNSNQPQHF. As DNA, the CDR3 is TGTGCCAGTACCAGGACAGGGAATAGCAATCAGCCCCAGCATTTT.

The rearrangement joins TRBV9 to TRBJ2-7; D is possibly TRBD2 (7 bases). The V end lost 3 bases, the J end lost 7 bases, and 20 bases lay between the germline ends. The CDR3 consists of 15 residues. The germline CDR1 and CDR2 sequences are SGDLS and YYNGEE. Written as DNA, the CDR3 is TGTGCCAGCAGCGGACGAAATGACCGGGGGGCTGAGCAGTACTTC. Residues: CASSGRNDRGAEQYF.

This clone was counted a few times. The V gene is TRBV14, the J gene TRBJ2-7; D uncertain. The V and J ends lost 3 bases and 0 bases respectively, with 9 bases between them. Germline CDR1 and CDR2: SGHDN and FVKESK. The CDR3 is made up of 14 amino acids. The CDR3 bases are TGTGCCAGCAGCCAGTATTCTAGCTCCTACGAGCAGTACTTC. Translated, it gives CASSQYSSSYEQYF.

The gene calls are TRBV5-6 and TRBJ2-1; 10 nucleotides match TRBD2. Unmatched junction bases numbered 7, after V lost 4 bases and J lost 0 bases. Germline CDR1 is SGHDT and CDR2 is YYEEEE. The CDR3 extends over 17 amino acids. CDR3 in DNA: TGTGCCAGCAGCCTAGCGGGGGCCCCTTACTCCTACAATGAGCAGTTCTTC. It yields the protein CASSLAGAPYSYNEQFF. The full variable domain, rest sourced from reference TRBV5-6 and TRBJ2-1, is DAGVTQSPTHLIKTRGQQVTLRCSPKSGHDTVSWYQQALGQGPQFIFQYYEEEERQRGNFPDRFSGHQFPNYSSELNVNALLLGDSALYLCASSLAGAPYSYNEQFFGPGTRLTVL.

This clone was seen a single time. The CDR3 region has the DNA TGTGCCAGCAACGCAGGGGGCGCTGGGGCCAACGTCCTGACTTTC. Translated: CASNAGGAGANVLTF. The rearrangement uses TRBV7-3 and TRBJ2-6, with TRBD1 matching 8 bases. Germline values: CDR1 SGHTA, CDR2 FQGTGA. V shed 7 bases, J shed 2 bases, and the junction held 4 bases outside the gene matches. The CDR3 has 15 residues.

The chain couples TRBV6-5 to TRBJ1-1; 9 bases map to TRBD1. The CDR3 totals 15 residues. Germline CDR1 reads MNHEY; CDR2 reads SVGAGI. The V and J ends lost 5 bases and 6 bases, in that order; junction bases with no gene match: 10. The CDR3 loop reads CASSPGTGSYAEAFF. For the CDR3, the DNA is TGTGCCAGCAGTCCCGGGACAGGGTCCTACGCTGAAGCTTTCTTT.

The CDR3 sequence: CASSPGQGVLPLHF. Written as DNA, the CDR3 is TGTGCCAGTAGTCCGGGACAGGGAGTCTTGCCCCTCCACTTT. The chain uses TRBV19 and TRBJ1-6, with 9 bases lining up with TRBD1. Germline loops: CDR1 LNHDA, CDR2 SQIVND (reference sequence). This CDR3 contains 14 residues. Unmatched junction bases numbered 9, after V lost 5 bases and J lost 13 bases.

The chain carries TRBV11-3 and TRBJ2-3, with TRBD2 matching 8 bases. The germline gives CDR1 SGHNT, CDR2 YENEEA. The CDR3 totals 17 residues. V shed 5 bases, J shed 4 bases, and the junction held 14 bases outside the gene matches. CDR3 protein: CASSPPNGRGAADTQYF. The DNA for the CDR3 is TGTGCCAGCAGCCCCCCCAATGGGCGGGGGGCCGCAGATACGCAGTATTTT. Together with reference TRBV11-3 and TRBJ2-3, the CDR3 gives the full variable domain: EAGVVQSPRYKIIEKKQPVAFWCNPISGHNTLYWYLQNLGQGPELLIRYENEEAVDDSQLPKDRFSAERLKGVDSTLKIQPAELGDSAVYLCASSPPNGRGAADTQYFGPGTRLTVL.

V and J are TRBV4-1 and TRBJ1-2; no reliable D call. Between the trimmed V and J ends, which lost 0 bases and 4 bases, there was a span of 15 bases. The CDR3 is made up of 16 amino acids. Per germline, CDR1 MGHRA and CDR2 YSYEKL. The CDR3 DNA is TGCGCCAGCAGCCAAGATTACAAGGGAGGGCTCTATGGCTACACCTTC. Amino acids: CASSQDYKGGLYGYTF.

The chain combines TRBV28 with TRBJ1-4; TRBD1 matches at 7 bases. The V segment lost 4 bases and the J segment 3 bases; nucleotides outside the gene matches: 2. Germline V gene data show CDR1 as MDHEN and CDR2 as SYDVKM. The CDR3 runs 14 residues. CDR3 coding DNA: TGTGCCAGCAGTTCGACAGGGTCTAATGAAAAACTGTTTTTT. As protein: CASSSTGSNEKLFF.

This chain connects TRBV21-1 to TRBJ1-6; the D call in the table, TRBD1, was not verified against the DNA. TRBV21-1 is a recognized pseudogene. The CDR3 has 18 amino acids. CDR3 in amino acids: CASSKSRDRPPDNSPLHF. The DNA of the CDR3 is TGTGCCAGCAGCAAATCGAGGGACAGGCCGCCCGATAATTCACCCCTCCACTTT.

V gene TRBV5-1 combines with J gene TRBJ2-7, with 11 bases lining up with TRBD2. V was pared by 4 bases and J by 2 bases, with 8 bases of the junction left unmatched. Germline loops: CDR1 SGHRS, CDR2 YFSETQ. The CDR3 length is 16 residues. The CDR3 DNA is TGCGCCAGCAGCCCCGCGGGACTAGCGGCAGCCTACGAGCAGTACTTC. This sequence encodes CASSPAGLAAAYEQYF.

This chain joins TRBV19 and TRBJ1-2, with 10 bases lining up with TRBD1. The CDR3 loop spans 16 amino acids. The V segment lost 5 bases and the J segment 6 bases; nucleotides outside the gene matches: 12. Per the germline V gene, CDR1 is LNHDA and CDR2 is SQIVND (reference sequence). This chain's CDR3 is CASSELGTGEVNGYTF. The CDR3 DNA follows: TGTGCCAGTAGTGAACTGGGGACAGGGGAAGTCAATGGCTACACCTTC.

The V and J genes are TRBV27 and TRBJ1-2; D gene uncertain. Germline CDR1 is MNHEY and CDR2 is SMNVEV (reference sequence). CDR3 size: 13 residues. V was shortened by 6 bases and J by 2 bases, with 10 bases between the two germline ends. CDR3 sequence: CASSLRQNYGYTF. The CDR3 DNA follows: TGTGCCAGCAGCCTTCGCCAGAACTATGGCTACACCTTC.

The gene calls are TRBV18 and TRBJ1-2; TRBD1 is a possible D gene (5 bases). Germline lookup yields CDR1 KGHSH and CDR2 LQKENI. The length of the CDR3 is 15 residues. V was cut by 6 bases and J by 6 bases, with 20 bases left in between. CDR3 coding DNA: TGTGCCAGCTCCCCGATCGGACAACGCGACGATGGCTACACCTTC. Translating gives CASSPIGQRDDGYTF.

The genes are TRBV5-1 and TRBJ2-5, with D possibly matching TRBD2 (6 bases). Deletions cut 4 bases from V and 5 bases from J, with 15 bases between. CDR3 length equals 14 residues. Germline V gene sequence: CDR1 SGHRS, CDR2 YFSETQ. As DNA, the CDR3 is TGCGCCAGCAGCCCGAAGAACAGCGGGGAGACCCAGTACTTC. This codes for CASSPKNSGETQYF.

This CDR3 reads CASSLLAADYNEQFF. The CDR3 nucleotides read TGTGCCAGCAGTTTACTAGCAGCAGACTACAATGAGCAGTTCTTC. The chain links TRBV27 to TRBJ2-1, with D possibly being TRBD2 (5 bases). Per germline, CDR1 MNHEY and CDR2 SMNVEV (reference sequence). The CDR3 totals 15 residues. V lost 2 bases and J lost 3, with 11 bases in between.

The rearrangement joins TRBV27 to TRBJ2-5; a possible D gene is TRBD1 (6 bases). CDR3 size: 15 residues. Germline CDR1 is MNHEY and CDR2 is SMNVEV (reference sequence). Trimming stripped 5 bases from V and 5 bases from J, with 18 bases between. This chain's CDR3 is CASSPDYRVLETQYF. Written as DNA, the CDR3 is TGTGCCAGCAGTCCAGACTACAGGGTTTTGGAGACCCAGTACTTC.

The chain recombines TRBV18 with TRBJ2-3, with 11 bases aligning to TRBD2. The germline gives CDR1 KGHSH, CDR2 LQKENI. V lost 4 bases and J lost 4; bases outside the gene matches: 7. This CDR3 has 16 amino acids. The CDR3 region is CASSQYDSGRADTQYF. CDR3 nucleotide sequence: TGTGCCAGCTCACAATACGATAGCGGGAGGGCAGATACGCAGTATTTT.